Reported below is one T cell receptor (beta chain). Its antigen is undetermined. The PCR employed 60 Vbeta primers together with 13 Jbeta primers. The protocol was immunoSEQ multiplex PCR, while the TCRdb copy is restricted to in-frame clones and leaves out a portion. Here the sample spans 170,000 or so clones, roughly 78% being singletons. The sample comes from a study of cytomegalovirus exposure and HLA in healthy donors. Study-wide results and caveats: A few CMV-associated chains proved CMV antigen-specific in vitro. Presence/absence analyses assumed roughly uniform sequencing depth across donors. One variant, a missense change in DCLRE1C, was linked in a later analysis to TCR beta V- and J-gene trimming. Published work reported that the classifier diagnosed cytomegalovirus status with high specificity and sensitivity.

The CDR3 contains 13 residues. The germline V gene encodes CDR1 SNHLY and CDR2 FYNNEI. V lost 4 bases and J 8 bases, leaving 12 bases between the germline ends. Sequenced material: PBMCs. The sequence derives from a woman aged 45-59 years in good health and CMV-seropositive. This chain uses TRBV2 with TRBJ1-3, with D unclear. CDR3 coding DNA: TGTGCCAGCAGTGGAGGAGGGTTCGACACCATATATTTT. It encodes CASSGGGFDTIYF.